This T cell receptor (beta chain) was retrieved from a study of blood T cells in healthy people across ages. Findings of the study overall: Unknown donor CMV status possibly confounded expanded clonotype changes.

Using a J-beta primer mix together with a sample-barcoded 5' primer, a second PCR was run for roughly 6 to 11 cycles. TCRdb ran MiXCR on the 5' RACE reads and lists one entry per CDR3 protein. Of 800,000 or so distinct CDR3 sequences listed, roughly 25% are singletons. This CDR3 comprises 15 residues. Each sample had at least 6.5 million PBMCs isolated. Points on this clonotype: Its antigen is undetermined.

These sequences were also reported in another study, on T cells of mothers and their children.

The chain carries TRBV21-1 and TRBJ2-3; TRBD2 is the table's D call and was not checked against the DNA. TRBV21-1 is an annotated pseudogene. The sample taken for sequencing was blood. The sequence came from a boy younger than 18 in good health. The chain's CDR3 is CASSTPSGSTDTQYF. As DNA, the CDR3 is TGTGCCAGCAGCACCCCTAGCGGGAGTACAGATACGCAGTATTTT.